The 8 T cell receptor beta chains presented below share a single source sample, sequenced in a study of blood T cell repertoires in COVID-19. Sequencing was performed with immunoSEQ multiplex PCR; in TCRdb, only in-frame clones are kept and a portion is missing. The data contain 120,000 to 150,000 clones, approximately 84% of them seen just once; the ten biggest clones take up less than 3.5%. The sequenced sample consisted of peripheral blood. These receptors were obtained from a human donor with acute or convalescent COVID-19. The donor label of this sample is uncertain.

This CDR3 is CASRQGASQPQHF. The DNA for the CDR3 is TGTGCCAGTAGACAGGGGGCTAGTCAGCCCCAGCATTTT. The J gene is TRBJ1-5, the V gene TRBV19; 9 bases align to TRBD1. Germline V CDR1 and CDR2: LNHDA, SQIVND (reference sequence). After removal of 6 bases from V and 6 bases from J, the junction contained 3 bases not matched to a gene. The CDR3 spans 13 residues.

This chain uses TRBV7-2 with TRBJ1-6, with D possibly being TRBD1 (5 bases). Germline values: CDR1 SGHTA, CDR2 FQGNSA. The V end was cut by 4 bases, the J end by 10 bases, with 11 bases between. The length of the CDR3 is 13 residues. The DNA for the CDR3 is TGTGCCAGCAGCTCCCGAAAGGGGTCACCCCTCCACTTT. Translating gives CASSSRKGSPLHF.

This clone was detected a few times. The chain uses TRBV6-6 and TRBJ1-5, with a weak D call TRBD1 (6 bases). Germline V gives CDR1 MNHNY, CDR2 SVGAGI (reference sequence). The length of the CDR3 is 15 residues. Trimming cost V 2 bases and J 4 bases, with 12 bases left between them. CDR3 nucleotide sequence: TGTGCCAGCAGTTACCCTTCTCAGGGGAATCAGCCCCAGCATTTT. Protein sequence: CASSYPSQGNQPQHF.

This clone was detected many times. CDR3 residues: CASSQFQGASGNTIYF. Here the CDR3 DNA reads TGTGCCAGCAGCCAATTCCAGGGGGCGTCTGGAAACACCATATATTTT. The chain is built from TRBV16 and TRBJ1-3; 8 nucleotides align to TRBD1. The germline gives CDR1 KGHSY, CDR2 FQNENV. This CDR3 is built from 16 residues. Losses at the gene ends were 1 base for V and 1 base for J; bases not matched to a gene: 3.

This chain uses TRBV7-3 with TRBJ1-1; tentatively, D is TRBD1 (5 bases). The CDR3 has 14 amino acids. Deletions cut 3 bases from V and 1 base from J, with 9 bases between. CDR1 is SGHTA, CDR2 FQGTGA, per germline. Here the CDR3 reads CASSFGHKNTEAFF. CDR3 DNA: TGTGCCAGCAGCTTCGGACATAAGAACACTGAAGCTTTCTTT.

The CDR3 DNA is TGTGCCAGCACCTCCACAGGGGCTAATTCACCCCTCCACTTT. Its translation: CASTSTGANSPLHF. The rearrangement uses TRBV28 and TRBJ1-6, with 7 bases that match TRBD1. The CDR3 totals 14 residues. V dropped 7 bases and J dropped 6; count of bases not matched to a gene: 6. The germline gives CDR1 MDHEN, CDR2 SYDVKM.

V gene TRBV6-2 or TRBV6-3 combines with J gene TRBJ1-3; maybe TRBD1 (5 bases). The V end lost 5 bases, the J end lost 0 bases, and 11 bases lay between the germline ends. The CDR3 is made up of 15 amino acids. Germline V lookup: CDR1 MNHEY, CDR2 SVGEGT. The CDR3 DNA follows: TGTGCCAGCAGTCGGGGGGGGATCTCTGGAAACACCATATATTTT. It yields the protein CASSRGGISGNTIYF.

V is TRBV3-1 (or the pseudogene TRBV3-2) and J is TRBJ1-6; D gene unclear. Trimming pared 0 bases from V and 1 base from J, leaving 13 bases between. Germline V CDR1 and CDR2: LGHDT, YNNKEL (reference sequence). This CDR3 is built from 18 residues. The CDR3, as DNA: TGTGCCAGCAGCCAAGATTGGCGGGCGGGATCCTATAATTCACCCCTCCACTTT. It codes for CASSQDWRAGSYNSPLHF.